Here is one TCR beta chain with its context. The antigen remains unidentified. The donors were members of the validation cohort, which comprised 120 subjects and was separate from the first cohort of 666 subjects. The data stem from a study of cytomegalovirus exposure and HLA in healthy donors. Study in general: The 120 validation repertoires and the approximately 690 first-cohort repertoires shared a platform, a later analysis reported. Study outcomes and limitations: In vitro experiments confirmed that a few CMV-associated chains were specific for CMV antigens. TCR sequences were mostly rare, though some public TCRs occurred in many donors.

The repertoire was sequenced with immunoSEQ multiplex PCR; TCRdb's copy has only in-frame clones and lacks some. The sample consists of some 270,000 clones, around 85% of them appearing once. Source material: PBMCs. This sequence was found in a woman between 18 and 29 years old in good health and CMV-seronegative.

CDR3 nucleotides: TGTGCCAGCAGTTACACGACAGGGGAAGGGGAAAAACTGTTTTTT. This encodes CASSYTTGEGEKLFF. The rearrangement joins TRBV6-5 to TRBJ1-4; 8 positions match TRBD1. The CDR3 sequence is 15 residues long. The junction had 7 bases not matched to a gene; V was cut back by 2 bases and J by 8 bases. Germline V CDR1 and CDR2: MNHEY, SVGAGI.